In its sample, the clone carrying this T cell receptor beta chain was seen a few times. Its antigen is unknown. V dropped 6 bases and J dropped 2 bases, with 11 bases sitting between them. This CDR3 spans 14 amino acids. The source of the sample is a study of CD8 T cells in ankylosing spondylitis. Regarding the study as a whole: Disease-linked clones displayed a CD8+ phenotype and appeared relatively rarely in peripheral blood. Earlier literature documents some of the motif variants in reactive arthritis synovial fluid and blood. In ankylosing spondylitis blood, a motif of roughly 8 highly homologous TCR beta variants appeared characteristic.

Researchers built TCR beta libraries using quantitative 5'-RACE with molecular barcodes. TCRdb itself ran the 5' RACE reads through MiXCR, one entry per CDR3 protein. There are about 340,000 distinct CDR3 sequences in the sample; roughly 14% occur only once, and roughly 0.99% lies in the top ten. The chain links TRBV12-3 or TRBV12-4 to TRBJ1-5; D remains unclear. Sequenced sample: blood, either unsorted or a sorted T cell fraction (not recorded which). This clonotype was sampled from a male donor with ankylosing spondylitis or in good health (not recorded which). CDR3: CASSPTNRNQPQHF. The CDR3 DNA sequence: TGTGCCAGCAGCCCGACGAACCGCAATCAGCCCCAGCATTTT.